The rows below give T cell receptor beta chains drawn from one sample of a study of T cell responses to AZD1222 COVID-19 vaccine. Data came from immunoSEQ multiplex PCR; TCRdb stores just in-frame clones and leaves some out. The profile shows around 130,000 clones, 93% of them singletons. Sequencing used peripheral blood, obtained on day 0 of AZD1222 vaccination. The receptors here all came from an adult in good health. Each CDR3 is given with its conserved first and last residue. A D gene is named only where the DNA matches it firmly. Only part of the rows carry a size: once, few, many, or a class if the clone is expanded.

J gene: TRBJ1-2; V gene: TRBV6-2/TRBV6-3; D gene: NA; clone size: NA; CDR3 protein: CASSYQGTNGYTF; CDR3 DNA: TGTGCCAGCAGTTACCAGGGGACAAATGGCTACACCTTC
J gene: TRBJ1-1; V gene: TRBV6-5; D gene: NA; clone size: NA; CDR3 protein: CASGRGTEAFF; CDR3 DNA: TGTGCCAGCGGGAGGGGTACTGAAGCTTTCTTT
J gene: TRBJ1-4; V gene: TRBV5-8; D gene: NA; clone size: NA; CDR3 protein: CASSLQGNNEKLFF; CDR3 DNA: TGTGCCAGCAGCTTACAGGGTAATAATGAAAAACTGTTTTTT
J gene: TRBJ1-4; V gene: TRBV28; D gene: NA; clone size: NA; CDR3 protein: CASRESPGNEKLFF; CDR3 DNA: TGTGCCAGCAGAGAGAGTCCCGGTAATGAAAAACTGTTTTTT
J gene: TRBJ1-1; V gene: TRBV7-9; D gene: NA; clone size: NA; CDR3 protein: CAPQDQLNTEAFF; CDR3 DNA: TGTGCCCCCCAGGACCAACTGAACACTGAAGCTTTCTTT
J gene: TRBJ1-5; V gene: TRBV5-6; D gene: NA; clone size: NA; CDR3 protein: CASSRRDTLSNQPQHF; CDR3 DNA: TGTGCCAGCAGCCGCCGGGACACCCTTAGCAATCAGCCCCAGCATTTT
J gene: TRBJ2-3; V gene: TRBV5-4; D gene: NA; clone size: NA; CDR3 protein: CASSLALRMDTQYF; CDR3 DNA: TGTGCCAGCAGCTTGGCCCTTCGAATGGATACGCAGTATTTT
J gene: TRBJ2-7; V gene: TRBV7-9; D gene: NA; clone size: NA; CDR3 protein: CASSLQGYSYEQYF; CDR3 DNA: TGTGCCAGCAGCTTACAGGGCTACTCCTACGAGCAGTACTTC
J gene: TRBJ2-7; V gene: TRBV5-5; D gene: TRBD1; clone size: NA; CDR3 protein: CASSPGQSGYYEQYF; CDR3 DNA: TGTGCCAGCAGCCCGGGACAGAGCGGTTACTACGAGCAGTACTTC
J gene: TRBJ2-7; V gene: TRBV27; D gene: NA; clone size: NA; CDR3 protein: CASSLGLGEQYF; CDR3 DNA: TGTGCCAGCAGTTTAGGCCTGGGCGAGCAGTACTTC
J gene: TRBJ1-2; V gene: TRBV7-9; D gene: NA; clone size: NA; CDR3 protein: CASSRIRQSTNYGYTF; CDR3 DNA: TGTGCCAGCAGCCGAATTAGACAGAGCACTAACTATGGCTACACCTTC
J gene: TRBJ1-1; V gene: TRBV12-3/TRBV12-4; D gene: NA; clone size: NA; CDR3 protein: CASSSLRGTEAFF; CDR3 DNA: TGTGCCAGCAGCAGCCTACGAGGCACTGAAGCTTTCTTT
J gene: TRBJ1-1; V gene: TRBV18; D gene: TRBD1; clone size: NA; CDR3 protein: CASSMTGVTEAFF; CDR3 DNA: TGTGCCAGCTCCATGACAGGGGTCACTGAAGCTTTCTTT
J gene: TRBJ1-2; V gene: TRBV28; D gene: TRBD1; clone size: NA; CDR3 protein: CAIKDPGQGNYGYTF; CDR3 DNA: TGTGCCATCAAGGACCCGGGACAGGGGAACTATGGCTACACCTTC
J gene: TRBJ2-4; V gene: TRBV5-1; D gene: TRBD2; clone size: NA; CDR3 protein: CASSLAVAGGKAKNIQYF; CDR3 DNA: TGCGCCAGCAGCTTGGCGGTCGCGGGAGGTAAGGCCAAAAACATTCAGTACTTC
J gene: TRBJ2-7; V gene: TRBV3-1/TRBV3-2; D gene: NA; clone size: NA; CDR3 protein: CASSQDTGIGMSREQYF; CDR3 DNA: TGTGCCAGCAGCCAAGATACAGGTATCGGCATGTCGAGAGAGCAGTACTTC
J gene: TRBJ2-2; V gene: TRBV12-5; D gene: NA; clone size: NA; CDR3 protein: CASGLVPRDGYGELFF; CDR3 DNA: TGTGCTAGTGGTTTGGTTCCCCGGGACGGGTATGGGGAGCTGTTTTTT
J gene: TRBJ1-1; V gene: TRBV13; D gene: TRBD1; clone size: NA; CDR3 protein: CASSLGVPPRDRVKTEAFF; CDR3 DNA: TGTGCCAGCAGCTTAGGCGTCCCCCCCCGGGACAGGGTAAAAACTGAAGCTTTCTTT
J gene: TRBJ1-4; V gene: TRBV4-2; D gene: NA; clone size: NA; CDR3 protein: CASSQDLGTGEKLFF; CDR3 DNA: TGTGCCAGCAGCCAAGATCTCGGGACGGGAGAAAAACTGTTTTTT
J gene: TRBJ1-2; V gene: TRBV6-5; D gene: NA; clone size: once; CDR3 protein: CASSYSGKGYTF; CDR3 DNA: TGTGCCAGCAGTTACTCGGGGAAGGGCTACACCTTC
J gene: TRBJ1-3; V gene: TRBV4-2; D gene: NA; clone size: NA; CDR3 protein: CASSQDGGSSGNTIYF; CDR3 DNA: TGTGCCAGCAGCCAAGATGGGGGGAGCTCTGGAAACACCATATATTTT
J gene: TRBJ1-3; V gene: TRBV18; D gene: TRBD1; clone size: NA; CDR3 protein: CASSPFLTGSGNTIYF; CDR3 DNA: TGTGCCAGCTCACCCTTTTTGACAGGGAGCGGAAACACCATATATTTT
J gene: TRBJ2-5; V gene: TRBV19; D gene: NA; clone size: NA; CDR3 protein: CASSPGGGLETQYF; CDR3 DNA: TGTGCCAGTAGCCCCGGAGGCGGTTTAGAGACCCAGTACTTC
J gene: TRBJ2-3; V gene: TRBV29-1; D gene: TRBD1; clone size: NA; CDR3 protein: CSVETGGTDTQYF; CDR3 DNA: TGCAGCGTTGAGACAGGGGGCACAGATACGCAGTATTTT
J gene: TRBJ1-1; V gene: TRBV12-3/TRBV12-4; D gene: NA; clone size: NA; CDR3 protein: CASSYLTGTEAFF; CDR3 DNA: TGTGCCAGCAGTTACTTGACAGGCACTGAAGCTTTCTTT
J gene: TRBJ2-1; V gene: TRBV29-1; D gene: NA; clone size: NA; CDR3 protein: CSVLPPKNINEQFF; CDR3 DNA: TGCAGCGTTCTTCCGCCGAAAAATATTAATGAGCAGTTCTTC
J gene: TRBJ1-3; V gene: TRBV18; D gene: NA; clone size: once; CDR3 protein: CASSPQGRSSGNTIYF; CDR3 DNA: TGTGCCAGCTCACCTCAAGGACGGAGTTCTGGAAACACCATATATTTT
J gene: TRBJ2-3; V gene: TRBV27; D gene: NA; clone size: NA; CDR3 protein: CASRLRDTQYF; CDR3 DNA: TGTGCCAGCAGGCTAAGGGATACGCAGTATTTT
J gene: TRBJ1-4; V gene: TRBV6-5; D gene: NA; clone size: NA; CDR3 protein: CASKRVGNEKLFF; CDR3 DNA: TGTGCCAGCAAGAGGGTAGGGAATGAAAAACTGTTTTTT